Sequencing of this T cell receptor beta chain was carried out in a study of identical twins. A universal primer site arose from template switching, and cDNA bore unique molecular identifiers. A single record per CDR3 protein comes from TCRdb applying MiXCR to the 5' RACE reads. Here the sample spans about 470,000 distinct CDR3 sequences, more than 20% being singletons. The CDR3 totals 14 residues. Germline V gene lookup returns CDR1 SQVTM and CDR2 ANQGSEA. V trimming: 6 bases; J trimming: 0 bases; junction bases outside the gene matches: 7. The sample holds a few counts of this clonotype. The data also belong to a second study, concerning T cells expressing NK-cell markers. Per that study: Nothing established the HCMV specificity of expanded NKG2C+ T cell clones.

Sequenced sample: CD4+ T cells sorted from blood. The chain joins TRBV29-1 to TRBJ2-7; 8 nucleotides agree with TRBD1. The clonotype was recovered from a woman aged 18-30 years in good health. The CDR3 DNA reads TGCAGCGTCGCGGGACAGGTGGACTCCTACGAGCAGTACTTC. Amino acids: CSVAGQVDSYEQYF.